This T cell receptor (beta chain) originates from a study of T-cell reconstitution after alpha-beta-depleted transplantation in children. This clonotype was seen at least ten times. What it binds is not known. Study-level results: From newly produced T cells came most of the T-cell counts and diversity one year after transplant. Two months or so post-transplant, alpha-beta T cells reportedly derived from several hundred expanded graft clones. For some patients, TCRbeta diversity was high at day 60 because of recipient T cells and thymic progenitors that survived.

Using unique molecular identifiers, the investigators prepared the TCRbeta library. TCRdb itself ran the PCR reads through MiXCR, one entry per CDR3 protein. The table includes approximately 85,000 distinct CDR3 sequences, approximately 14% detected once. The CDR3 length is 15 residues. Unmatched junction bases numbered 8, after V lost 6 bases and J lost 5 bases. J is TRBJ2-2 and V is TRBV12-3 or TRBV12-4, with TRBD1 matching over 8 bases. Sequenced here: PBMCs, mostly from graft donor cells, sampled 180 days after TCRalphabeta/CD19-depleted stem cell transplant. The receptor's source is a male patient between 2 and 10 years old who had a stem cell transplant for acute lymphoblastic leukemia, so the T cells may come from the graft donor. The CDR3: CASSWDRQGTGELFF. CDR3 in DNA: TGTGCCAGCAGCTGGGACAGGCAAGGGACCGGGGAGCTGTTTTTT.